At least ten counts were recorded for the clone carrying this TCR beta chain. Antigen unknown. MiXCR was run by TCRdb on the 5' RACE reads, yielding one entry per CDR3 protein. The sample shows about 130,000 distinct CDR3 sequences, about 6% of them seen only once. The data were obtained in a study of T-cell memory formation after mild COVID-19. Trimming removed 0 bases from V and 2 bases from J; junction bases left unmatched: 8. The CDR3 extends over 18 amino acids. Germline CDR1 is MGHRA and CDR2 is YSYEKL. General study findings and limits: Memory cells collected pre-infection included some clones that later responded, suggesting cross-reactive memory joined.

The TCR comes from an adult woman who had mild COVID-19 (a few samples of this study predate the infection). Cell type and time point are not known. The rearrangement joins TRBV4-1 to TRBJ2-2; 8 bases are a match to TRBD1. Source material: PBMCs or a T cell subset sorted from them (not recorded which). The CDR3 is CASSQEVRQGLNTGELFF. As DNA, the CDR3 is TGCGCCAGCAGCCAAGAAGTGCGACAGGGGTTAAACACCGGGGAGCTGTTTTTT.